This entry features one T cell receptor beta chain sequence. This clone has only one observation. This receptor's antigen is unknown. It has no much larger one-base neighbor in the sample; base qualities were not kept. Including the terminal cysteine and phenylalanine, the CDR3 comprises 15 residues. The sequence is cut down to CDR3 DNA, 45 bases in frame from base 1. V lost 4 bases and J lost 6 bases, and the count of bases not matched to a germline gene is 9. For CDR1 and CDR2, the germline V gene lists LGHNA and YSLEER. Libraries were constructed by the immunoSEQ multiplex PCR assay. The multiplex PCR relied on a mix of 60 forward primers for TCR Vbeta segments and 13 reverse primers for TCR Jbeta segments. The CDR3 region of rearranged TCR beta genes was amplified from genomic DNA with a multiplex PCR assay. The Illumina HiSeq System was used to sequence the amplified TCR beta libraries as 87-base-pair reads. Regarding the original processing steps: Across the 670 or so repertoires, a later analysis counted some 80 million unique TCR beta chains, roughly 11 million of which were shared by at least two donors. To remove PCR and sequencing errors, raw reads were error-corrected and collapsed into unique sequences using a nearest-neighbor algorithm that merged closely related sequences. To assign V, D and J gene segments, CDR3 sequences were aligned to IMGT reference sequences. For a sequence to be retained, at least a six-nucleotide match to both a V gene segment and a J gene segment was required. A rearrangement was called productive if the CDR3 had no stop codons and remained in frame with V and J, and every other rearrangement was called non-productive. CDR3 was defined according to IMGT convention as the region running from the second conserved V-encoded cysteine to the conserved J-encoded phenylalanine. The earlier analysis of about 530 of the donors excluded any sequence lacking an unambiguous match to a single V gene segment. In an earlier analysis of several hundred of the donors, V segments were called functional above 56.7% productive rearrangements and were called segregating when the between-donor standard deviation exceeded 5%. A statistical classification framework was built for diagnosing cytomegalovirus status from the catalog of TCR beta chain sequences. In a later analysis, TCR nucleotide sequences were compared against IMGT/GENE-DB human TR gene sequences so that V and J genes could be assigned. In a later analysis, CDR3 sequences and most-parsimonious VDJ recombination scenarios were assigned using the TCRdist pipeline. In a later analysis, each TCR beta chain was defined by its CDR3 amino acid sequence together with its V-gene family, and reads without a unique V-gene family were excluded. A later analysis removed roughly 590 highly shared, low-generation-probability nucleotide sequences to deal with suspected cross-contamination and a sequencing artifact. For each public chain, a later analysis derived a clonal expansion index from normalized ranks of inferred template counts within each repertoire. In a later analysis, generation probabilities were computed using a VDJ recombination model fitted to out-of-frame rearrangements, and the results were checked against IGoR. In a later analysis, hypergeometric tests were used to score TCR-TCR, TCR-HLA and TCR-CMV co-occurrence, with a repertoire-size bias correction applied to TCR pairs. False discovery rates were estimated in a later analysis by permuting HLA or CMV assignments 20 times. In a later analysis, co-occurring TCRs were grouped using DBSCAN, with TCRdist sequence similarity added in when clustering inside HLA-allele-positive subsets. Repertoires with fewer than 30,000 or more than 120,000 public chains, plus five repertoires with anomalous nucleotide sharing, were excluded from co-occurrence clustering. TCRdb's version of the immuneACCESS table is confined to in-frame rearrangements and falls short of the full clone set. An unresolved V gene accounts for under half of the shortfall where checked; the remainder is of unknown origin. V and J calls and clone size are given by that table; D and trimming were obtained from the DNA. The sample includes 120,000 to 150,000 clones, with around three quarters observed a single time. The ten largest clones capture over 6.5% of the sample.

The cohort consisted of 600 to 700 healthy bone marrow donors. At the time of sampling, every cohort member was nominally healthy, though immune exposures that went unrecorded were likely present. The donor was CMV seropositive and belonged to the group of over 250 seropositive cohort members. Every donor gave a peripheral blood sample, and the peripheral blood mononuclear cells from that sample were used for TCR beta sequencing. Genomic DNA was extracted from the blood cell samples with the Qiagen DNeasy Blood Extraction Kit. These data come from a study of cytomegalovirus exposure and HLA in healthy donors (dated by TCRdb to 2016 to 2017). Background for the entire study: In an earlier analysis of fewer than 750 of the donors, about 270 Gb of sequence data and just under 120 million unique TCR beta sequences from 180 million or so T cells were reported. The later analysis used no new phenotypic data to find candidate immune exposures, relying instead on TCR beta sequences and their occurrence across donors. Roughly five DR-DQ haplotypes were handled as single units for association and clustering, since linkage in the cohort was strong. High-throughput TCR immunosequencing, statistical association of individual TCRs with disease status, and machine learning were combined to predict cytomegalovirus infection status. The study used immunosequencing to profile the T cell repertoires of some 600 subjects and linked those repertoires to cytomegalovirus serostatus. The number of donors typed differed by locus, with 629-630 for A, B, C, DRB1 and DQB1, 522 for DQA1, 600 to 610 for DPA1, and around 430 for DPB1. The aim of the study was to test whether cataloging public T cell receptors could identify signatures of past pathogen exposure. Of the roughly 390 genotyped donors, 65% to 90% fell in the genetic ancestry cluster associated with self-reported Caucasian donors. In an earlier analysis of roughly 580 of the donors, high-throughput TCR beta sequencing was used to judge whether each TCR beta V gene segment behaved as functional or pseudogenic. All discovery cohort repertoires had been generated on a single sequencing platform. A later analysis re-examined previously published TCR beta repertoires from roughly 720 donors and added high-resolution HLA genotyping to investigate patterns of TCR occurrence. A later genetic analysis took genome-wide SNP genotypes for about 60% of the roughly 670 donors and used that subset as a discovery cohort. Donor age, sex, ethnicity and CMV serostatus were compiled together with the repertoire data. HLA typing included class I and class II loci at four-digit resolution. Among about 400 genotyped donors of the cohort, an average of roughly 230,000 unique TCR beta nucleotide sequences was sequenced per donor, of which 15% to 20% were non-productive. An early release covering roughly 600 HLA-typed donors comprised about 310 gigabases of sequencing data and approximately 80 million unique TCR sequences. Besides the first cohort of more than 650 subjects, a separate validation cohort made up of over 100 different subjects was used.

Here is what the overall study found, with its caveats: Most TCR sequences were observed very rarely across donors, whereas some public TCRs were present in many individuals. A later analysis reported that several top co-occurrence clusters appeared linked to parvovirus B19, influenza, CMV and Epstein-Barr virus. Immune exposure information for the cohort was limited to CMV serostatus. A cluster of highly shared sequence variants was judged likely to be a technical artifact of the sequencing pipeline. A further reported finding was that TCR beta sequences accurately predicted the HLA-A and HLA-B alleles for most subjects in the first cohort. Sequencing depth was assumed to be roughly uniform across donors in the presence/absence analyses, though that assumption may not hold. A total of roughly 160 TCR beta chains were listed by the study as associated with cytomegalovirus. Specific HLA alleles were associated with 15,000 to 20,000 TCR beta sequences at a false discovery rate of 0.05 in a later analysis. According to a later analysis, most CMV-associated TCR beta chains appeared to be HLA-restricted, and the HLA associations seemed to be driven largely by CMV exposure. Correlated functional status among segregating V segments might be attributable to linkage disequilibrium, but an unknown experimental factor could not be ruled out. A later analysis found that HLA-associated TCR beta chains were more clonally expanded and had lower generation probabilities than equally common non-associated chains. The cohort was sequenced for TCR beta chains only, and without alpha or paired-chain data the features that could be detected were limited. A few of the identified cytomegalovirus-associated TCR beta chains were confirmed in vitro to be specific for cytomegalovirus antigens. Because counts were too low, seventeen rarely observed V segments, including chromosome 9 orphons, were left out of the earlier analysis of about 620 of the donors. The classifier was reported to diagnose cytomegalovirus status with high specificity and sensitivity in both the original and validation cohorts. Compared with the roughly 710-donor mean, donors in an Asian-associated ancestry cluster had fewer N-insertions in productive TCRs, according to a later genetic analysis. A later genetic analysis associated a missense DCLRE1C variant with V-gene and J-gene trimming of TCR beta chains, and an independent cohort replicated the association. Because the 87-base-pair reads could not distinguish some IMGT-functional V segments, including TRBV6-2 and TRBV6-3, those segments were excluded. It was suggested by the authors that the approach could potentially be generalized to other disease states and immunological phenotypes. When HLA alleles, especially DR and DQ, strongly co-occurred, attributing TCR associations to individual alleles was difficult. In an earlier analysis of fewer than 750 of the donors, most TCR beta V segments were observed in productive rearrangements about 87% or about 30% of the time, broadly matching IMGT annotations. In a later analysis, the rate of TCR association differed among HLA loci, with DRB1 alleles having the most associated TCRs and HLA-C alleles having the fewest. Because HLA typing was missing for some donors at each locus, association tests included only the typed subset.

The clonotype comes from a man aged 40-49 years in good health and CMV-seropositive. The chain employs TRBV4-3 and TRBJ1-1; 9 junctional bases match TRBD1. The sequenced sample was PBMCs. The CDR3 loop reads CASSPQSGTGSEAFF. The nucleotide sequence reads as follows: TGCGCCAGCAGCCCTCAATCCGGGACAGGGTCTGAAGCTTTCTTT.